This passage covers 9 T cell receptor beta chains from one sample sequenced in a study of glioma-infiltrating T cells. TCR alpha and beta CDR3 regions were amplified from RNA using iRepertoire nested multiplex PCR. One entry per CDR3 protein, called by TCRdb with MiXCR from the multiplex PCR reads. The sample has approximately 45,000 distinct CDR3 sequences; around 24% are singletons. Specimen: glioma tissue, nonneoplastic brain tissue, or PBMCs (not recorded which). These receptors were obtained from a human donor with low-grade glioma or glioblastoma, undergoing nonglioma brain surgery, or in good health (not recorded which).

This clonotype occurred many times. The chain couples TRBV10-3 to TRBJ1-4, with D maybe TRBD1 (6 bases). Trimming took 5 bases from V and 5 from J, leaving 12 bases between them. The CDR3 is 14 amino acids. From germline, CDR1 is ENHRY and CDR2 SYGVKD. The CDR3 loop reads CAISSGHDNEKLFF. CDR3 in DNA: TGTGCCATCAGTTCGGGACACGACAATGAAAAACTGTTTTTT.

This clonotype was seen many times. The genes are TRBV6-1 and TRBJ2-7, with 9 bases that match TRBD1. This CDR3 region has 15 residues. V lost 5 bases, J lost 5 bases, and 10 bases stayed unmatched. Per germline, CDR1 MNHNS and CDR2 SASEGT. Here the CDR3 reads CASSSVGQGTNEQYF. The CDR3 coding sequence is TGTGCCAGCAGTTCCGTCGGACAGGGGACCAACGAGCAGTACTTC.

V is TRBV19 and J is TRBJ1-5; D ambiguous. The CDR3 is made up of 12 amino acids. V gave up 2 bases and J gave up 7 bases, with 6 bases separating them. Germline V gives CDR1 LNHDA, CDR2 SQIVND (reference sequence). CDR3 DNA: TGTGCCAGTAGTATATATGGGCAGCCCCAGCATTTT. Its translation is CASSIYGQPQHF.

The table lists this clonotype with a count of one. The rearrangement links TRBV6-1 to TRBJ1-4, with D perhaps TRBD1 (6 bases). The V end was cut by 2 bases, the J end by 3 bases, with 16 bases between. The CDR3 runs 17 residues. CDR1 and CDR2 from the germline V gene are MNHNS and SASEGT. The CDR3 sequence: CASSEPFQTGPNEKLFF. In DNA, the CDR3 is TGTGCCAGCAGTGAACCATTCCAAACAGGGCCTAATGAAAAACTGTTTTTT.

This clonotype was counted at least ten times. V usage is TRBV7-6 and J usage is TRBJ2-3; TRBD1 aligns across 8 bases. This CDR3 spans 15 amino acids. V lost 5 bases to trimming and J lost 0 bases; unmatched junction nucleotides: 4. CDR1 SGHVS and CDR2 FNYEAQ come from the germline V gene. The CDR3 DNA is TGTGCCAGCAGCGTGGGGACAGGTAGCACAGATACGCAGTATTTT. Protein: CASSVGTGSTDTQYF.

The DNA for the CDR3 is TGTGCCAGCATTGGACTAGCGGGCTCCTACAATGAGCAGTACTTC. As protein: CASIGLAGSYNEQYF. The chain is built from TRBV6-5 and TRBJ2-7; TRBD2 agrees at 11 bases. CDR1 and CDR2 (germline): MNHEY, SVGAGI. The CDR3 spans 15 residues. J lost 7 bases, V lost 7 bases, and 12 bases had no gene match.

The chain combines TRBV7-2 with TRBJ1-5; possible D gene TRBD1, 5 bases. CDR3 length: 15 residues. Germline assignment: CDR1 SGHTA and CDR2 FQGNSA. With 4 bases removed from V and 3 bases from J, the gap between germline ends came to 13 bases. The CDR3 sequence is CASSCGGGDNQPQHF. The CDR3 DNA follows: TGTGCCAGCAGCTGCGGGGGTGGGGACAATCAGCCCCAGCATTTT.

This clonotype was picked up many times. The DNA of the CDR3 is TGTGCCAGCAGCTCCCAGGGCTATGGCTACACCTTC. Its protein product is CASSSQGYGYTF. V gene TRBV7-9 combines with J gene TRBJ1-2, with D possibly matching TRBD1 (5 bases). CDR3 length equals 12 residues. V was pared by 4 bases and J by 4 bases, with 7 bases between. Germline V lookup: CDR1 SEHNR, CDR2 FQNEAQ (reference sequence). Filled out from reference TRBV7-9 and TRBJ1-2, the complete variable domain reads DTGVSQNPRHKITKRGQNVTFRCDPISEHNRLYWYRQTLGQGPEFLTYFQNEAQLEKSRLLSDRFSAERPKGSFSTLEIQRTEQGDSAMYLCASSSQGYGYTFGSGTRLTVV.

At least ten counts were recorded for this clonotype. The genes are TRBV2 and TRBJ2-5; 11 positions match TRBD1. The trim removed 1 base at V and 9 bases at J, leaving 7 bases unmatched. Germline V gene data show CDR1 as SNHLY and CDR2 as FYNNEI. CDR3 length: 15 amino acids. CDR3 protein: CASSEVGQGAKAQYF. The CDR3 bases are TGTGCCAGCAGTGAAGTAGGACAGGGGGCAAAGGCCCAGTACTTC.